This is a list of T cell receptor beta chains from one sample in a study of blood T cell repertoires in COVID-19. The table came from immunoSEQ multiplex PCR; TCRdb's copy has only in-frame clones and leaves some out. The data hold about 200,000 clones, with almost 90% observed a single time. The source material was peripheral blood. Receptors were obtained from a man in his late teens or twenties with active or convalescent COVID-19. Each CDR3 is given with its conserved first and last residue. Some rows mark clone size as missing; the rest say once, few, many or name a class of expanded clone.

size: many
V: TRBV4-1
CDR3: CASSHTQGTYEQYF

size: -
V: TRBV28
CDR3: CASSPWLAETNTGELFF

size: -
V: TRBV6-2/TRBV6-3
CDR3: CASSYTSGAPWVEQFF

size: -
V: TRBV2
CDR3: CASQETENTEAFF

size: -
V: TRBV23-1
CDR3: CASSQVKGQGDTEAFF

size: -
V: TRBV9
CDR3: CASSANGRTPGPSEQFF

size: -
V: TRBV11-2
CDR3: CASSESVTSGANVLTF

size: -
V: TRBV30
CDR3: CAWRGPRTHSNYGYTF

size: -
V: TRBV27
CDR3: CASRPTGPYGYTF

size: -
V: TRBV19
CDR3: CASRTSQGNTEAFF

size: -
V: TRBV3-1/TRBV3-2
CDR3: CASSQGRRGPYNEQFF

size: -
V: TRBV2
CDR3: CASRGLGGLSNQPQHF

size: -
V: TRBV11-2
CDR3: CASSLTENTEAFF

size: -
V: TRBV5-1
CDR3: CASSSGQGGDSPLHF

size: few
V: TRBV5-4
CDR3: CASSHLGQGISDTQYF

size: -
V: TRBV7-2
CDR3: CASSSGKGTEAFF

size: once
V: TRBV4-3
CDR3: CASAAKRATNEKLFF

size: -
V: TRBV2
CDR3: CASSEASGGETQYF

size: few
V: TRBV19
CDR3: CASNRGTDEQYF

size: -
V: TRBV18
CDR3: CASSPGTSGPGELFF

size: -
V: TRBV11-2
CDR3: CASSPGTGGIRTF

size: -
V: TRBV5-6
CDR3: CASSLAGGSSTYEQYF

size: -
V: TRBV3-1/TRBV3-2
CDR3: CASSQDVGRTDTQYF